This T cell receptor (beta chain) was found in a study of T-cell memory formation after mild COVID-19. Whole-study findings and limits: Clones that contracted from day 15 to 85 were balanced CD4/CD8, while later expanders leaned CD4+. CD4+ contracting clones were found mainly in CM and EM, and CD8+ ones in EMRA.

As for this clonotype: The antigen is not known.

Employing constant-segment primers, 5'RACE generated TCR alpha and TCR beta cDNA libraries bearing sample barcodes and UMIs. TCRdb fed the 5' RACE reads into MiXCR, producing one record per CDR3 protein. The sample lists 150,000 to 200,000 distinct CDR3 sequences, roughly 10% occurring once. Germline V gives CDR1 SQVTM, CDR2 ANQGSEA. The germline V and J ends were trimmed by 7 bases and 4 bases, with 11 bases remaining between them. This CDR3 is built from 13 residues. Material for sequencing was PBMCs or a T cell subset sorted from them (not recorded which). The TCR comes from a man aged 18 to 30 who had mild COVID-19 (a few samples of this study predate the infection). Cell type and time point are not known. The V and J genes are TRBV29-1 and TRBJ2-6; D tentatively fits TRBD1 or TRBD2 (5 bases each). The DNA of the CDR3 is TGCAGCGCCGGGGCAGCAGGGGCCAACGTCCTGACTTTC. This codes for CSAGAAGANVLTF.